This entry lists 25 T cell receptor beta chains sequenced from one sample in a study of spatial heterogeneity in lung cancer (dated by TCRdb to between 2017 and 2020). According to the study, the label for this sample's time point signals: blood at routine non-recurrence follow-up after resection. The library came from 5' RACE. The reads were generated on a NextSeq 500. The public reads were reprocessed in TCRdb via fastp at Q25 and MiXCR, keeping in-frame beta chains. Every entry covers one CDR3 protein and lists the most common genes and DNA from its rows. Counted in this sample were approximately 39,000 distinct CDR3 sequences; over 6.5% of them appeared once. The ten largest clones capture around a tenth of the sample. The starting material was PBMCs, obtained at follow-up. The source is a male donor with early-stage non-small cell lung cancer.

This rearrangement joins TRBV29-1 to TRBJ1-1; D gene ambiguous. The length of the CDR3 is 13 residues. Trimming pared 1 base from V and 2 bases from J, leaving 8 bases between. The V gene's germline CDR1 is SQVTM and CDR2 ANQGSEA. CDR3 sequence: CSVEARPNTEAFF. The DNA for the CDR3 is TGCAGCGTTGAAGCCCGGCCTAACACTGAAGCTTTCTTT.

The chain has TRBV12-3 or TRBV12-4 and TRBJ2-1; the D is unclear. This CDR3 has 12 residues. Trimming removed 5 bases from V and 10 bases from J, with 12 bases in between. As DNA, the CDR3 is TGTGCCAGCAGTCCCATCGGGCCCGAGCAGTTCTTC. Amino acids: CASSPIGPEQFF.

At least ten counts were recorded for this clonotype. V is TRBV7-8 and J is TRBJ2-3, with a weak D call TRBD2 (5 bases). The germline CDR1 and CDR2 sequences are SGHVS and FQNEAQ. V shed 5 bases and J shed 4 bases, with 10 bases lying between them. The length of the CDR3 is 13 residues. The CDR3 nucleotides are TGTGCCAGCAGCCCCCCGAGGGCAGATACGCAGTATTTT. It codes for CASSPPRADTQYF.

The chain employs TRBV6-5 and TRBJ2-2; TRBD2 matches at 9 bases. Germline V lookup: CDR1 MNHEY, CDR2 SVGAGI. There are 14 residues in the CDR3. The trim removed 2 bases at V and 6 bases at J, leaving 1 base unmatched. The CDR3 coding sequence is TGTGCCAGCAGTTACCGCGGGGGGGCCGGGGAGCTGTTTTTT. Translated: CASSYRGGAGELFF.

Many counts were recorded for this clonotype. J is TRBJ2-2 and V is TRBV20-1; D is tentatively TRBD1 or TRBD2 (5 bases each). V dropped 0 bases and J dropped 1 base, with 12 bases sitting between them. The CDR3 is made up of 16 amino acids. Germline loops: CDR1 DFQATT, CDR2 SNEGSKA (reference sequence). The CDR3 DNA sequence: TGCAGTGCTAGAGATCCGGGGCGCGGGAACACCGGGGAGCTGTTTTTT. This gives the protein CSARDPGRGNTGELFF.

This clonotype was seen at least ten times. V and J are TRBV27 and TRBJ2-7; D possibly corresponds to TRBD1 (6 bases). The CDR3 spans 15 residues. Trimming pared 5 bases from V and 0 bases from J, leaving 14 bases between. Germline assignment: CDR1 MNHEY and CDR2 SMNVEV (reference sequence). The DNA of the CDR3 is TGTGCCAGCAGTCCACGGACAGCGATCTCCTACGAGCAGTACTTC. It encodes CASSPRTAISYEQYF.

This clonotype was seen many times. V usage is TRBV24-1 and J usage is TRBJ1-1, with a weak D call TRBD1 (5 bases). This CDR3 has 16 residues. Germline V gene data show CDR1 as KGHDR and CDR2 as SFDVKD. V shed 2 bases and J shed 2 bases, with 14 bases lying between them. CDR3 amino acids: CATSDYHGGGNTEAFF. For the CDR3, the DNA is TGTGCCACCAGTGATTATCATGGGGGGGGAAACACTGAAGCTTTCTTT.

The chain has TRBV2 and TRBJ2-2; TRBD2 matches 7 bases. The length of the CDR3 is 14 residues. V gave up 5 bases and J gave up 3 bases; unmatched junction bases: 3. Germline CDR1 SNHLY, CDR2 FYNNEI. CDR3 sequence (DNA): TGTGCCAGCAGTAGGACTAGTGACACCGGGGAGCTGTTTTTT. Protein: CASSRTSDTGELFF.

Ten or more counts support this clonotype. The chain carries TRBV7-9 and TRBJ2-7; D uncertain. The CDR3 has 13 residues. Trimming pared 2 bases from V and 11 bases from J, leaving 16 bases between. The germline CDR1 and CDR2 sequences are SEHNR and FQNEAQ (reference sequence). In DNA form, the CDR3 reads TGTGCCAGCAGCTTAAACTCCCAAGCTCATGAGTACTTC. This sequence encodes CASSLNSQAHEYF.

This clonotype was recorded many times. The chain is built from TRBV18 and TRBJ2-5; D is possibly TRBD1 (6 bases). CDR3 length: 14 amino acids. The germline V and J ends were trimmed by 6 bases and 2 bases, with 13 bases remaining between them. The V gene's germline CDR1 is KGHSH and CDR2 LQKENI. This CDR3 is CASSPPRGQETQYF. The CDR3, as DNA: TGTGCCAGCTCTCCCCCAAGGGGGCAAGAGACCCAGTACTTC.

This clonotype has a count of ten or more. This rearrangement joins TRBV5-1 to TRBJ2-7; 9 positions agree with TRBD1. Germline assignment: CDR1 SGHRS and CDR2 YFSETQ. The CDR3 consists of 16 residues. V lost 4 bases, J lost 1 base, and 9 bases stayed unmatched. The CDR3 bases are TGCGCCAGCAGCCAAACCGCCGGGACAGGGTCCTACGAGCAGTACTTC. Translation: CASSQTAGTGSYEQYF. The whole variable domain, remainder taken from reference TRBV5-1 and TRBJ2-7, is KAGVTQTPRYLIKTRGQQVTLSCSPISGHRSVSWYQQTPGQGLQFLFEYFSETQRNKGNFPGRFSGRQFSNSRSEMNVSTLELGDSALYLCASSQTAGTGSYEQYFGPGTRLTVT.

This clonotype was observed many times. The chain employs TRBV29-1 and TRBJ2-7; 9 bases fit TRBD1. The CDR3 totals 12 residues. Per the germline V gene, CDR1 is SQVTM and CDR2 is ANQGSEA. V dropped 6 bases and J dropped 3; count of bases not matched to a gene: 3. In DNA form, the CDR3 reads TGCAGCGTGGGGACAGGGCACTACGAGCAGTACTTC. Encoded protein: CSVGTGHYEQYF.

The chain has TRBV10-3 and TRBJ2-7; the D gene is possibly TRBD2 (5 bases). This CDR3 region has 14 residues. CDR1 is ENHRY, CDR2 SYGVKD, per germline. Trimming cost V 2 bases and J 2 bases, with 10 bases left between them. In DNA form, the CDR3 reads TGTGCCATCAGTGAGCTGGACTCCACCTACGAGCAGTACTTC. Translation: CAISELDSTYEQYF.

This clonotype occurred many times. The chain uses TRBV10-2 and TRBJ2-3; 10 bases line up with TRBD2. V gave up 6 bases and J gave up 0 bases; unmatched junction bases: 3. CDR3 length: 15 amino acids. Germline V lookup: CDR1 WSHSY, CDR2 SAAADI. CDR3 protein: CASRGSGGSTDTQYF. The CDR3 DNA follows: TGCGCCAGCAGAGGTAGCGGGGGGAGCACAGATACGCAGTATTTT.

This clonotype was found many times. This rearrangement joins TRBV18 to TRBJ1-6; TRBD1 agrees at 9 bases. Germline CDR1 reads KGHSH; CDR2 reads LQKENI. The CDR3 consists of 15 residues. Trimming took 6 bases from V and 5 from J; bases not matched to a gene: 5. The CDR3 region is CASSHGTGNNSPLHF. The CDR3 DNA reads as TGTGCCAGCTCCCACGGGACAGGGAATAATTCACCCCTCCACTTT.

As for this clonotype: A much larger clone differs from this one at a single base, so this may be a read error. CDR3 nucleotides: TGTGCCAGCGGCCACAGACAGGCTAATGAAGCTTTCTTT. Protein product: CASGHRQANEAFF. The rearrangement joins TRBV2 to TRBJ1-1; perhaps TRBD1 as D (6 bases). Germline lookup yields CDR1 SNHLY and CDR2 FYNNEI. Between the trimmed V and J ends, which lost 8 bases and 7 bases, there was a span of 17 bases. This CDR3 has 13 amino acids.

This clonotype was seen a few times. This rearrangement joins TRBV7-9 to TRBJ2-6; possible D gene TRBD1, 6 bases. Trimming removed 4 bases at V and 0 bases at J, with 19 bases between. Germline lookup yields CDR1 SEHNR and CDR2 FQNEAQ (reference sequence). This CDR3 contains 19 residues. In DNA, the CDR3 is TGTGCCAGCAGCTCCCCGACAAGGACAGCTTTCTCTGGGGCCAACGTCCTGACTTTC. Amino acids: CASSSPTRTAFSGANVLTF. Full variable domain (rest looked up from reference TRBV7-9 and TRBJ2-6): DTGVSQNPRHKITKRGQNVTFRCDPISEHNRLYWYRQTLGQGPEFLTYFQNEAQLEKSRLLSDRFSAERPKGSFSTLEIQRTEQGDSAMYLCASSSPTRTAFSGANVLTFGAGSRLTVL.

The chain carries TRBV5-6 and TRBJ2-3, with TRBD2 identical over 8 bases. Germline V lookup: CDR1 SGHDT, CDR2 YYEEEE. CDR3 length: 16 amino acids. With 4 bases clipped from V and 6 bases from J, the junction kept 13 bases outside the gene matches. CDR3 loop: CASSLNPSGGSDTQYF. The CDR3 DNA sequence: TGTGCCAGCAGCCTCAACCCAAGCGGGGGTAGCGATACGCAGTATTTT.

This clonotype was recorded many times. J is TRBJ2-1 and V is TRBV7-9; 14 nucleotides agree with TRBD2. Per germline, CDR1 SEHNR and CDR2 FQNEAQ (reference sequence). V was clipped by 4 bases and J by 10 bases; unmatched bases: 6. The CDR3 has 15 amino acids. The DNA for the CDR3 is TGTGCCAGCAGCTACTGGACTAGCGGGGGGTACGAGCAGTTCTTC. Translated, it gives CASSYWTSGGYEQFF.

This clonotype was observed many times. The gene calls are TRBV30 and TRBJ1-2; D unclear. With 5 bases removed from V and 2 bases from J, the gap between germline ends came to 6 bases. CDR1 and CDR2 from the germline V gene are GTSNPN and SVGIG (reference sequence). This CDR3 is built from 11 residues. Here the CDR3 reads CAWAVNYGYTF. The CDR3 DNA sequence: TGTGCCTGGGCTGTAAACTATGGCTACACCTTC.

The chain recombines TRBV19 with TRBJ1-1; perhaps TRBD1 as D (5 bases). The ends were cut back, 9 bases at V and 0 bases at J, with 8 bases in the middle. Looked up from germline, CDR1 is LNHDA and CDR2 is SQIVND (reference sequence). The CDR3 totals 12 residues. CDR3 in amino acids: CASRTLNTEAFF. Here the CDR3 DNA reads TGTGCCAGCCGGACACTGAACACTGAAGCTTTCTTT.

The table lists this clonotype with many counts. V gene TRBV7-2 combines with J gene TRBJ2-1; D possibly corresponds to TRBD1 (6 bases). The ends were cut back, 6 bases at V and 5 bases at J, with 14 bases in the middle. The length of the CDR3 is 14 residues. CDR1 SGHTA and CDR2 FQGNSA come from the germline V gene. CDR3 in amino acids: CASSYRRGNNEQFF. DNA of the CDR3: TGTGCCAGCAGTTATAGAAGGGGGAACAATGAGCAGTTCTTC.

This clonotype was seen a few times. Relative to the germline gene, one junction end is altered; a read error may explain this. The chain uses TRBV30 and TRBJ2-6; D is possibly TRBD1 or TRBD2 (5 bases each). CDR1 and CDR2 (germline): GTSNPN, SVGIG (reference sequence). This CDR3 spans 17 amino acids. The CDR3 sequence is CAWSEGTGPSGANVLTF. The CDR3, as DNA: TGTGCCTGGAGTGAGGGGACGGGACCGTCTGGCGCCAACGTCCTGACTTTC.

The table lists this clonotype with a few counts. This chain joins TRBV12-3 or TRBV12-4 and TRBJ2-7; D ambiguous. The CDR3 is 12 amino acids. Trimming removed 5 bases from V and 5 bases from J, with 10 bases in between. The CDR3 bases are TGTGCCAGCAGTCGCCCCACCAACGAGCAGTACTTC. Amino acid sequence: CASSRPTNEQYF.

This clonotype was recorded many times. The CDR3 spells CASSFPGGDYGYTF. The DNA for the CDR3 is TGTGCCAGCAGTTTCCCGGGGGGGGACTATGGCTACACCTTC. J is TRBJ1-2 and V is TRBV12-3 or TRBV12-4; TRBD1 is a possible D gene (5 bases). V was clipped by 3 bases and J by 3 bases, with 11 bases between them. The CDR3 has 14 residues.